The 10 T cell receptor beta chains below all came from one sample that was sequenced in a study of T cells after yellow fever vaccination (dated by TCRdb to the late 2010s). The library relied on 5' RACE. Sequenced on an Illumina HiSeq 2500. The raw public data were reprocessed by TCRdb itself: fastp quality trimming at Q25, MiXCR clonotype calling, in-frame beta chains only. Under each unique CDR3 protein, matching rows form one entry showing the most common genes and DNA. The sample data list around 360,000 distinct CDR3 sequences, and 11% of these were observed just once. The top ten clonotypes cover 18% of the sample. Reading the label with the study, this specimen's treatment or condition is: live attenuated yellow fever vaccine strain. Specimen: PBMCs, collected on the day of the first yellow fever vaccination. All receptors come from a man younger than 35 who received the YFV17D yellow fever vaccine.

This clonotype was seen a few times. The V and J genes are TRBV7-2 and TRBJ2-2; no clear D gene. Trimming pared 3 bases from V and 1 base from J, leaving 12 bases between. The germline V gene encodes CDR1 SGHTA and CDR2 FQGNSA. CDR3 size: 16 residues. The CDR3 DNA reads as TGTGCCAGCAGCTTTTCGAGCCCGATGAACACCGGGGAGCTGTTTTTT. As protein: CASSFSSPMNTGELFF. Drawing the rest from reference TRBV7-2 and TRBJ2-2, the complete variable domain is GAGVSQSPSNKVTEKGKDVELRCDPISGHTALYWYRQSLGQGLEFLIYFQGNSAPDKSGLPSDRFSAERTGGSVSTLTIQRTQQEDSAVYLCASSFSSPMNTGELFFGEGSRLTVL.

The chain links TRBV23-1 to TRBJ2-2; TRBD1 matches at 10 bases. TRBV23-1 is an open reading frame, and its role is uncertain. Trimming removed 2 bases from V and 1 base from J; junction bases left unmatched: 7. CDR3 length: 18 residues. The CDR3 coding sequence is TGCGCCAGCAGTCAACGAGACAGGGGGCAGGTGAACACCGGGGAGCTGTTTTTT. This codes for CASSQRDRGQVNTGELFF.

This clonotype has a handful of counts. The chain joins TRBV4-3 to TRBJ1-1; TRBD1 matches 9 bases. The CDR3 is 18 residues long. Trimming at V came to 1 base and at J to 1 base, leaving 10 bases not matched to a gene. The germline CDR1 and CDR2 sequences are LGHNA and YSLEER. For the CDR3, the DNA is TGCGCCAGCAGCCAAGGACGGTCGGGGACAGGGAGGAACACTGAAGCTTTCTTT. It specifies CASSQGRSGTGRNTEAFF.

This clonotype was recorded a few times. The chain uses TRBV18 and TRBJ2-7; the match to TRBD2 covers 8 bases. V dropped 2 bases and J dropped 6; count of bases not matched to a gene: 9. Germline CDR1 is KGHSH and CDR2 is LQKENI. The CDR3 contains 15 residues. For the CDR3, the DNA is TGTGCCAGCTCACCAGGGACTAGGGGGAGTGTCGAGCAGTACGTC. Amino acids: CASSPGTRGSVEQYV.

The chain recombines TRBV9 with TRBJ2-3, with D unclear. V was trimmed by 0 bases and J by 2 bases, leaving 10 bases between them. Germline CDR1 reads SGDLS; CDR2 reads YYNGEE. The CDR3 sequence is 15 residues long. CDR3 sequence reads: CASSVDSRVTDTQYF. The CDR3 coding sequence is TGTGCCAGCAGCGTAGATTCGCGTGTCACAGATACGCAGTATTTT.

This clonotype was observed a handful of times. The genes are TRBV4-3 and TRBJ1-2; 7 bases match TRBD1. The germline V gene has CDR1 LGHNA and CDR2 YSLEER. The CDR3 covers 16 residues. V shed 0 bases, J shed 5 bases, and the junction held 9 bases outside the gene matches. CDR3 loop: CASSQDPQGEGYGYTF. The CDR3 DNA sequence: TGCGCCAGCAGCCAAGATCCCCAGGGGGAAGGGTATGGCTACACCTTC.

The V and J genes are TRBV4-3 and TRBJ2-2; the D is unclear. Trimming left V 0 bases short and J 2 bases short, with 13 bases between. The CDR3 covers 17 residues. Germline CDR1 and CDR2: LGHNA and YSLEER. The CDR3 loop is CASSQESRWKNTGELFF. DNA of the CDR3: TGCGCCAGCAGCCAAGAATCTAGGTGGAAAAACACCGGGGAGCTGTTTTTT.

This clonotype was counted only a few times. V is TRBV12-3 or TRBV12-4 and J is TRBJ1-3; D unclear. V lost 8 bases and J lost 2, with 10 bases in between. The CDR3 runs 13 residues. The CDR3 region is CASSSDAGNTIYF. CDR3 coding DNA: TGTGCCAGCTCCTCGGACGCTGGAAACACCATATATTTT.

The chain combines TRBV3-1 with TRBJ1-5; TRBD1 agrees at 8 bases. From germline, CDR1 is LGHDT and CDR2 YNNKEL (reference sequence). The CDR3 length is 14 residues. The J segment lost 5 bases and the V segment lost 2 bases, leaving 2 bases of the junction unmatched. The CDR3 region has the DNA TGTGCCAGCAGCCAATCGACAGGGGATCAGCCCCAGCATTTT. Translation: CASSQSTGDQPQHF.

The table lists this clonotype with a few counts. V and J are TRBV20-1 and TRBJ2-3, with 11 positions matching TRBD1. This CDR3 contains 15 residues. The junction had 9 bases not matched to a gene; V was cut back by 4 bases and J by 6 bases. Germline-derived CDR1 and CDR2 are DFQATT and SNEGSKA (reference sequence). CDR3 residues: CSAMDRDRGVDTQYF. The CDR3 DNA follows: TGCAGTGCTATGGACCGGGACAGGGGGGTGGATACGCAGTATTTT.